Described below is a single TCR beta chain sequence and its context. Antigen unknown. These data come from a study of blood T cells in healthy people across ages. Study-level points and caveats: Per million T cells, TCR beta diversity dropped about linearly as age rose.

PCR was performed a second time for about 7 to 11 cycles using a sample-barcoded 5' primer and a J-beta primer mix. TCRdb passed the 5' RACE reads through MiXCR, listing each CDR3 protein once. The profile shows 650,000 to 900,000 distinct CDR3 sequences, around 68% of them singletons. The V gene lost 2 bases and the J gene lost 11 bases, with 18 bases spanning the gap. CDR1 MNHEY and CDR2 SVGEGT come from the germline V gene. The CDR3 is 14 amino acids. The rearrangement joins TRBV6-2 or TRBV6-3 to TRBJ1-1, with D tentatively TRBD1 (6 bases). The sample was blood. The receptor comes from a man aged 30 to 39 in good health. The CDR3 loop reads CASSYGGAGALAFF. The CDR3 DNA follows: TGTGCCAGCAGTTACGGCGGCGCAGGGGCATTGGCTTTCTTT.